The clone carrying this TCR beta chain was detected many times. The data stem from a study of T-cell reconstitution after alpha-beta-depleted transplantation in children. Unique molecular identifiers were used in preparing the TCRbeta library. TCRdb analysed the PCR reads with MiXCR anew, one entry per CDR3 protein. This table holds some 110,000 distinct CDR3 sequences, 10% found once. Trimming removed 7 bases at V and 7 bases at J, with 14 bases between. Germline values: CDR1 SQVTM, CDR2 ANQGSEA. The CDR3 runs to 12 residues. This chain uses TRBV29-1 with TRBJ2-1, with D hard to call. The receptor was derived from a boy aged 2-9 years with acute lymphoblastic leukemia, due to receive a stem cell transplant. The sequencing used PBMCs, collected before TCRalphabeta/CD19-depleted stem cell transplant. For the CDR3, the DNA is TGCAGCGCCCCGGGCAGGAAGAATGAGCAGTTCTTC. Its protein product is CSAPGRKNEQFF.